This TCR beta chain was observed in a study of shared clonotypes between healthy human individuals. CDR1 MDHEN and CDR2 SYDVKM come from the germline V gene. The CDR3 is 15 amino acids. Using immunoSEQ multiplex PCR, the repertoire was profiled, and TCRdb retains in-frame clones only, with some absent. In the table there are fewer than 200,000 clones, over 85% of which are singletons. The rearrangement links TRBV28 to TRBJ2-5; D is undetermined. The J call may be wrong; the DNA end is better matched by TRBJ2-7. Sequencing was carried out using naive CD4+ T cells sorted from blood. As to subset: CD45RA+ positively selected. This TCR was recovered from a woman between 25 and 40 years old in good health. The CDR3, as DNA: TGTGCCAGCAGTCCAGAACACGAACCCCCCTACGAGCAGTACTTC. It yields the protein CASSPEHEPPYEQYF.